This section outlines one TCR beta chain sequence together with its context. Its antigen is currently unknown. TCRdb redid the calling of the 5' RACE reads with MiXCR, one entry per CDR3 protein. The sample has under 300,000 distinct CDR3 sequences, roughly 13% seen once; the top ten hold roughly 4.2%. The CDR3 has 14 residues. Trimming shortened V by 4 bases and J by 4 bases, and 14 bases separated the two germline ends. Germline V gene data show CDR1 as SGHTA and CDR2 as FQGNSA. The sample originates from a study of identical twins. Notes on the study in general: Cord blood's abundant beta clonotypes had fewer insertions, unlike memory repertoires.

This same sample was also part of a study on yellow fever vaccine responses in identical twins.

V is TRBV7-2 and J is TRBJ2-7, with a possible D match to TRBD1 (6 bases). The source material was memory (CD45RO+) T cells sorted from blood. The sequence came from a woman aged 18-29 years in good health. CDR3 DNA: TGTGCCAGCAGCTCACAGGCCCAGGGGTACGAGCAGTACTTC. Its translation: CASSSQAQGYEQYF.